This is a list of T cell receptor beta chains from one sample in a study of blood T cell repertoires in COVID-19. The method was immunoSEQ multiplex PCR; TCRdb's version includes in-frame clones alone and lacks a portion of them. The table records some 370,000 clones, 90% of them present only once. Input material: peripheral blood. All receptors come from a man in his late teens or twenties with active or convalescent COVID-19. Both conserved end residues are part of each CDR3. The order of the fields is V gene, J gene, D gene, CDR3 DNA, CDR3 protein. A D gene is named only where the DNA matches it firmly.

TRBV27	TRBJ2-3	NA	TGTGCCAGCAGTTTATTCCTGGGGGCTGATACGCAGTATTTT	CASSLFLGADTQYF
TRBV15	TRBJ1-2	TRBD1	TGTGCCACCAGCAGAGACAGGGGGCAAAACTATGGCTACACCTTC	CATSRDRGQNYGYTF
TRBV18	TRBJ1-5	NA	TGTGCCAGCTCCCCCTCAGGCCGTGGCAATCAGCCCCAGCATTTT	CASSPSGRGNQPQHF
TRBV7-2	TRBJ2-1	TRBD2	TGTGCCAGCAGCTCATTAGCGGGGCTAACCTACAATGAGCAGTTCTTC	CASSSLAGLTYNEQFF
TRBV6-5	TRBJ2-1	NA	TGTGCCAGCAGTTATATGCGGGAGCAGTTCTTC	CASSYMREQFF
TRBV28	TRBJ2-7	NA	TGTGCCAGCATAGACAGCAGGACTATCTCCTACGAGCAGTACTTC	CASIDSRTISYEQYF
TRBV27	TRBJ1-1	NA	TGTGCCAGCAGTTTGCGGGGTTCGGGCACTGAAGCTTTCTTT	CASSLRGSGTEAFF
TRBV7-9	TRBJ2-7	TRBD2	TGTGCCAGCGCTCTAGCGGGACTCCGGGAGCAGTACTTC	CASALAGLREQYF
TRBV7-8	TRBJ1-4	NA	TGTGCCAGCAGACCCCCTGGGGGGACCAATGAAAAACTGTTTTTT	CASRPPGGTNEKLFF
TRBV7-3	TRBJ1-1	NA	TGTGCCAGCAGCTTATCAATGAACACTGAAGCTTTCTTT	CASSLSMNTEAFF
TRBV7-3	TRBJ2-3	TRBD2	TGTGCCAGCAGCTCCCTTACTAGCGGAGTTAGCACAGATACGCAGTATTTT	CASSSLTSGVSTDTQYF
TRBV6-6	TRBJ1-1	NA	TGTGCCAGCAGTTCGCAAATTGAAGCTTTTATGGCTTTCTTT	CASSSQIEAFMAFF
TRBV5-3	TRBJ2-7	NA	TGTGCCAGAAGCCTCGTCGGGGCTAGCGTCGAGCAGTACTTC	CARSLVGASVEQYF
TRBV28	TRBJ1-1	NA	TGTGCCAGCAGGGGCACAGAGAACACTGAAGCTTTCTTT	CASRGTENTEAFF
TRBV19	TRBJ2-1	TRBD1	TGTGCCAGTAGTATGGACAGGGAGTCGGGTGAGCAGTTCTTC	CASSMDRESGEQFF